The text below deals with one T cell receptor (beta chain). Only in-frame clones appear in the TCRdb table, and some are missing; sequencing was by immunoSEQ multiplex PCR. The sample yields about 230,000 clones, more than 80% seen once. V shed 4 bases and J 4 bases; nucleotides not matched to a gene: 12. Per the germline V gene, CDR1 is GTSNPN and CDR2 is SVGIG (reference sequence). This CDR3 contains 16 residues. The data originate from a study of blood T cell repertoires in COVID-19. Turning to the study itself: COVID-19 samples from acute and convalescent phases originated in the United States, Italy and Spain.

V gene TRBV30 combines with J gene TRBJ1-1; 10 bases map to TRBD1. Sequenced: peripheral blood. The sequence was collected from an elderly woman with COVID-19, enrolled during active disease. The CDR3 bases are TGTGCCTGGACCGGTAGACAGGGGGCTCGGGGCACTGAAGCTTTCTTT. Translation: CAWTGRQGARGTEAFF.